The 23 T cell receptor beta chains reported below all come from one sample, sequenced in a study of shared clonotypes between healthy human individuals. The repertoire was sequenced with immunoSEQ multiplex PCR; TCRdb's copy has only in-frame clones and lacks some. The sample lists roughly 2.5 million clones, approximately 90% occurring once. Sequenced material: naive CD4+ T cells sorted from blood. Documented subset: CD45RA+ positively selected. Every receptor here comes from a man in his late teens or twenties in good health.

The CDR3 protein is CASSSPGQELYGYTF. CDR3 bases: TGTGCCAGCAGTTCCCCCGGACAGGAACTCTATGGCTACACCTTC. The chain has TRBV28 and TRBJ1-2, with 7 bases lining up with TRBD1. Germline values: CDR1 MDHEN, CDR2 SYDVKM. The CDR3 runs 15 residues. The trim removed 4 bases at V and 4 bases at J, leaving 9 bases unmatched.

This chain connects TRBV5-1 to TRBJ2-1; D is perhaps TRBD1 or TRBD2 (5 bases each). The V end was cut by 0 bases, the J end by 6 bases, with 7 bases between. The CDR3 consists of 13 residues. Germline assignment: CDR1 SGHRS and CDR2 YFSETQ. The CDR3, as DNA: TGCGCCAGCAGCTTGGAGGGGACCAATGAGCAGTTCTTC. It yields the protein CASSLEGTNEQFF.

CDR3: CAWSRHGTGGLYGYTF. CDR3 bases: TGTGCCTGGAGTAGACACGGGACAGGGGGTCTCTATGGCTACACCTTC. The chain joins TRBV30 to TRBJ1-2; 11 nucleotides align to TRBD1. Looked up from germline, CDR1 is GTSNPN and CDR2 is SVGIG (reference sequence). J lost 4 bases, V lost 2 bases, and 9 bases had no gene match. CDR3 size: 16 residues.

This chain joins TRBV5-8 and TRBJ1-1; D gene unclear. The CDR3 sequence is 13 residues long. Per the germline V gene, CDR1 is SGHTS and CDR2 is YDEGEE. V was pared by 1 base and J by 8 bases, with 12 bases between. The CDR3 region is CASSLYSSLEAFF. The DNA for the CDR3 is TGTGCCAGCAGCTTGTATTCCTCTCTAGAAGCTTTCTTT.

The chain recombines TRBV7-2 with TRBJ2-7, with 10 bases fitting TRBD2. From germline, CDR1 is SGHTA and CDR2 FQGNSA. The CDR3 sequence is 14 residues long. Germline trimming cut 6 bases from V and 2 bases from J; bases unmatched to any gene: 4. The DNA of the CDR3 is TGTGCCAGCAGGGAAGCGGGAGGGCCCTACGAGCAGTACTTC. This codes for CASREAGGPYEQYF.

On this clone itself: Distinct nucleotide sequences in the sample also encode this CDR3. V gene TRBV10-3 combines with J gene TRBJ2-7, with 7 bases matching TRBD2. Trimming at V came to 0 bases and at J to 2 bases, leaving 4 bases not matched to a gene. In germline, CDR1 is ENHRY, CDR2 SYGVKD. The CDR3 is 15 amino acids. CDR3: CAISESIAGAYEQYF. The CDR3, as DNA: TGTGCCATCAGTGAGTCGATAGCGGGTGCCTACGAGCAGTACTTC.

The chain recombines TRBV5-1 with TRBJ1-2; 8 bases fit TRBD1. Germline V gene sequence: CDR1 SGHRS, CDR2 YFSETQ. The CDR3 extends over 16 amino acids. Unmatched junction bases numbered 8, after V lost 0 bases and J lost 4 bases. As DNA, the CDR3 is TGCGCCAGCAGCTTGGAAGCGGCAGGGGGCGGCTATGGCTACACCTTC. Protein: CASSLEAAGGGYGYTF. The full variable domain, with the rest looked up from reference TRBV5-1 and TRBJ1-2, is KAGVTQTPRYLIKTRGQQVTLSCSPISGHRSVSWYQQTPGQGLQFLFEYFSETQRNKGNFPGRFSGRQFSNSRSEMNVSTLELGDSALYLCASSLEAAGGGYGYTFGSGTRLTVV.

V and J are TRBV5-1 and TRBJ2-3, with 9 bases identical to TRBD1. V was pared by 4 bases and J by 6 bases, with 9 bases of the junction left unmatched. CDR1 SGHRS and CDR2 YFSETQ come from the germline V gene. This CDR3 is 15 amino acids long. The CDR3 sequence: CASSTGQGRGDTQYF. Here the CDR3 DNA reads TGCGCCAGCAGCACCGGACAGGGGCGCGGCGATACGCAGTATTTT.

The chain employs TRBV27 and TRBJ1-2; 9 nucleotides align to TRBD1. Germline V gene data show CDR1 as MNHEY and CDR2 as SMNVEV (reference sequence). V trimming: 3 bases; J trimming: 8 bases; junction bases outside the gene matches: 7. The CDR3 length is 14 residues. The CDR3 DNA sequence: TGTGCCAGCAGTTTTGCACAGGGGGCGGGGGGCTACACCTTC. Its translation is CASSFAQGAGGYTF.

The chain combines TRBV10-2 with TRBJ2-7; tentative D call: TRBD1 (6 bases). The germline V gene encodes CDR1 WSHSY and CDR2 SAAADI. Trimming pared 5 bases from V and 5 bases from J, leaving 10 bases between. The CDR3 runs 12 residues. The CDR3 is CASSQQGNEQYF. CDR3 nucleotide sequence: TGCGCCAGCAGTCAACAGGGCAACGAGCAGTACTTC.

The chain joins TRBV5-1 to TRBJ2-1; 12 bases are shared with TRBD2. The germline V gene encodes CDR1 SGHRS and CDR2 YFSETQ. The CDR3 sequence is 15 residues long. Trimming at V came to 0 bases and at J to 8 bases, leaving 3 bases not matched to a gene. The DNA of the CDR3 is TGCGCCAGCAGCTTGGAAGGGACTAGCGGGTATGAGCAGTTCTTC. It encodes CASSLEGTSGYEQFF.

The V gene is TRBV19, the J gene TRBJ2-7; 7 positions agree with TRBD2. Trimming cost V 5 bases and J 4 bases; bases outside gene matches: 5. Germline V lookup: CDR1 LNHDA, CDR2 SQIVND (reference sequence). The CDR3 sequence is 13 residues long. CDR3 region: CASSGSGMYEQYF. For the CDR3, the DNA is TGTGCCAGTAGTGGCAGCGGGATGTACGAGCAGTACTTC.

The J gene is TRBJ2-3, the V gene TRBV10-1; TRBD2 matches at 8 bases. V trimming: 0 bases; J trimming: 6 bases; junction bases outside the gene matches: 8. There are 16 residues in the CDR3. CDR1 and CDR2 (germline): WNHNN, SYGVQD (reference sequence). The CDR3 DNA reads TGCGCCAGCAGTGAGTCTGCCGGAGCGGGAGCTGATACGCAGTATTTT. It encodes CASSESAGAGADTQYF.

A word on this clone: Other DNA sequences in this sample translate to the same CDR3. This chain links TRBV20-1 with TRBJ1-2; TRBD1 aligns across 7 bases. Germline V CDR1 and CDR2: DFQATT, SNEGSKA (reference sequence). V trimming: 6 bases; J trimming: 7 bases; junction bases outside the gene matches: 5. The CDR3 is 11 residues long. The CDR3 sequence: CSARQGGGYTF. The CDR3 region has the DNA TGCAGTGCCCGACAGGGAGGTGGCTACACCTTC.

The chain couples TRBV4-1 to TRBJ2-5; D not certain. Germline values: CDR1 MGHRA, CDR2 YSYEKL. The CDR3 length is 12 residues. Trimming stripped 0 bases from V and 6 bases from J, with 5 bases between. The CDR3 nucleotides read TGCGCCAGCAGCCAAGACTTGAAGACCCAGTACTTC. Its protein product is CASSQDLKTQYF.

The chain has TRBV5-6 and TRBJ1-5; D possibly corresponds to TRBD1 (5 bases). CDR3 size: 14 residues. V lost 2 bases and J lost 3, with 9 bases in between. Germline CDR1 reads SGHDT; CDR2 reads YYEEEE. The CDR3, as DNA: TGTGCCAGCAGCTTAGGACACAACAATCAGCCCCAGCATTTT. As protein: CASSLGHNNQPQHF.

The chain uses TRBV11-2 and TRBJ1-1; no definite D call. This CDR3 region has 13 residues. CDR1 and CDR2 from the germline V gene are SGHAT and FQNNGV. V lost 6 bases to trimming and J lost 1 base, with 9 bases between them. The CDR3 protein is CASRARGNTEAFF. The CDR3, as DNA: TGTGCCAGCAGGGCCAGAGGGAACACTGAAGCTTTCTTT.

This chain joins TRBV28 and TRBJ1-2; 8 nucleotides line up with TRBD1. V lost 5 bases, J lost 4 bases, and 9 bases stayed unmatched. CDR1 and CDR2 from the germline V gene are MDHEN and SYDVKM. This CDR3 is 15 amino acids long. The CDR3 DNA follows: TGTGCCAGCAGTCTCCTTCCACAGGGGGGCTATGGCTACACCTTC. This gives the protein CASSLLPQGGYGYTF.

The rearrangement joins TRBV7-9 to TRBJ1-1; D is ambiguous. Germline V gene sequence: CDR1 SEHNR, CDR2 FQNEAQ (reference sequence). With 5 bases removed from V and 5 bases from J, the gap between germline ends came to 18 bases. This CDR3 contains 15 residues. CDR3 in DNA: TGTGCCAGCAGCCTAACCCCCGCGGGCCCAACTGAAGCTTTCTTT. Its protein is CASSLTPAGPTEAFF.

The V call is TRBV30, the J call TRBJ2-3; the D is unclear. Looked up from germline, CDR1 is GTSNPN and CDR2 is SVGIG (reference sequence). The CDR3 has 13 residues. V was cut by 4 bases and J by 7 bases, with 15 bases left in between. The CDR3 reads CAWTHSVGNTQYF. CDR3 coding DNA: TGTGCCTGGACCCATTCGGTGGGGAATACGCAGTATTTT.

CDR3 sequence: CAISSRTGTLGNTIYF. The CDR3 DNA is TGTGCCATCAGTTCCCGGACAGGGACTCTGGGAAACACCATATATTTT. The genes are TRBV10-3 and TRBJ1-3; 8 positions match TRBD1. The J segment lost 4 bases and the V segment lost 5 bases, leaving 10 bases of the junction unmatched. The CDR3 is 16 residues long. Germline assignment: CDR1 ENHRY and CDR2 SYGVKD.

The rearrangement uses TRBV30 and TRBJ2-5, with D maybe TRBD2 (5 bases). Trimming removed 2 bases from V and 5 bases from J, with 12 bases in between. The CDR3 spans 13 residues. Germline loops: CDR1 GTSNPN, CDR2 SVGIG (reference sequence). The CDR3 DNA reads TGTGCCTGGAGTCAAGGGCGGGCGGAGACCCAGTACTTC. This encodes CAWSQGRAETQYF.

The CDR3 protein is CASSSYRVFINTEAFF. The CDR3 coding sequence is TGTGCCAGCAGCTCTTACCGGGTCTTTATAAACACTGAAGCTTTCTTT. The V call is TRBV11-2, the J call TRBJ1-1; D is unclear. Germline loops: CDR1 SGHAT, CDR2 FQNNGV. V was clipped by 4 bases and J by 2 bases, with 17 bases between them. The CDR3 has 16 amino acids.